This section outlines one TCR beta chain sequence together with its context. The antigen remains undetermined. The library labeled individual cDNA molecules by adding unique molecular identifiers to them. TCRdb fed the RACE reads into MiXCR, producing one record per CDR3 protein. The sample has approximately 82,000 distinct CDR3 sequences, approximately 12% seen once. These data belong to a study of human T cells and chemical hapten exposure. The V end lost 2 bases, the J end lost 8 bases, and 10 bases lay between the germline ends. This CDR3 is built from 12 residues. Germline V lookup: CDR1 SQVTM, CDR2 ANQGSEA. The time point: patch test 1, 2 weeks after DPC sensitization. Described treatment: therapeutic diphenylcyclopropenone sensitization with weekly scalp DPC. Study-wide results and limits: Because all patients had alopecia, their immune responses might differ from healthy ones. High-frequency TCRs, those above 1 in 1000, stayed the same after DPC sensitization.

The source material was whole blood, sampled in connection with sensitization to the hapten diphenylcyclopropenone (DPC). This TCR was recovered from a woman aged 60 to 75 with alopecia areata. Some clones in this sample may be carry-over from other donors' samples. V is TRBV29-1 and J is TRBJ2-4; D is perhaps TRBD1 (6 bases). As DNA, the CDR3 is TGCAGCGTTGAAACAGGGATGGACATTCAGTACTTC. Amino acids: CSVETGMDIQYF.